One T cell receptor (beta chain) is described in this entry. V lost 1 base and J lost 7; bases outside the gene matches: 0. The germline V gene has CDR1 LGHNA and CDR2 YSLEER. This CDR3 is 13 amino acids long. Seattle patients were enrolled during active infection and followed longitudinally. These data are taken from a study of blood T cell repertoires in COVID-19. Across the whole study: Spain, Italy and the United States supplied samples that represented acute and convalescent COVID-19. The cDNA or gDNA used as material had been derived from T cells, B-cell-depleted T cells, or PBMCs.

As originally analysed: Nucleated cell counts were estimated from reference gene primer amplification. Profiling relied on immunoSEQ multiplex PCR, and the TCRdb table lists in-frame clones only, not all of them. That table supplies the V and J calls and clone size; D and trimming were determined from the DNA. The sample lists around 260,000 clones, around 81% occurring once. The TCR comes from a person aged 65 to 85 with COVID-19, enrolled during active disease. Input material: peripheral blood. The chain is built from TRBV4-3 and TRBJ2-1; TRBD1 agrees at 8 bases. The CDR3 spells CASSQGTGNEQFF. For the CDR3, the DNA is TGCGCCAGCAGCCAAGGGACAGGGAATGAGCAGTTCTTC.